The 19 T cell receptor beta chains presented below share a single source sample, sequenced in a study of blood T cell repertoires in COVID-19. The table came from immunoSEQ multiplex PCR; TCRdb's copy has only in-frame clones and leaves some out. Here the sample spans approximately 280,000 clones, approximately 86% being singletons. Sequenced input: PBMCs or T cells enriched from blood (not recorded which). The source is a woman aged 18-30 years who had recovered from COVID-19.

The chain links TRBV6-5 to TRBJ1-2, with a tentative D call TRBD1 (6 bases). The V gene lost 6 bases and the J gene lost 4 bases, with 15 bases spanning the gap. Germline lookup yields CDR1 MNHEY and CDR2 SVGAGI. The CDR3 runs 14 residues. CDR3 DNA sequence: TGTGCCAGCAGACGGGACAATGGCCCCTATGGCTACACCTTC. Its protein product is CASRRDNGPYGYTF.

The chain carries TRBV28 and TRBJ1-2; 10 positions match TRBD1. Looked up from germline, CDR1 is MDHEN and CDR2 is SYDVKM. This CDR3 comprises 15 residues. V shed 5 bases and J 3 bases; nucleotides not matched to a gene: 6. As DNA, the CDR3 is TGTGCCAGCAGTGGCTCGGGACAGGGGCACTATGGCTACACCTTC. It encodes CASSGSGQGHYGYTF.

For this clone: The identical CDR3 is also encoded by other nucleotide sequences in the sample. J is TRBJ2-7 and V is TRBV5-1; TRBD1 agrees at 10 bases. Germline lookup yields CDR1 SGHRS and CDR2 YFSETQ. V shed 3 bases and J 0 bases; nucleotides not matched to a gene: 6. The CDR3 extends over 16 amino acids. CDR3 DNA: TGCGCCAGCAGCTGGACAGGGGGTCTAAGCTCCTACGAGCAGTACTTC. Translation gives CASSWTGGLSSYEQYF.

This rearrangement joins TRBV30 to TRBJ2-1, with D hard to call. The CDR3 totals 12 residues. Germline values: CDR1 GTSNPN, CDR2 SVGIG (reference sequence). Trimming cost V 2 bases and J 7 bases, with 9 bases left between them. DNA for the CDR3: TGTGCCTGGAGTACAACATTAAATGAGCAGTTCTTC. Protein product: CAWSTTLNEQFF.

The V gene is TRBV6-1, the J gene TRBJ2-7; 12 bases line up with TRBD2. CDR3 length: 19 amino acids. The germline V gene has CDR1 MNHNS and CDR2 SASEGT. V was clipped by 3 bases and J by 5 bases; unmatched bases: 17. CDR3 DNA sequence: TGTGCCAGCAGTGACCCCGATCCGTCACCGGGACTAGCGGGTAACGAGCAGTACTTC. Translated, it gives CASSDPDPSPGLAGNEQYF.

V usage is TRBV5-8 and J usage is TRBJ2-1; 14 nucleotides match TRBD2. V lost 0 bases and J lost 3; bases outside the gene matches: 2. The CDR3 is 17 residues long. From germline, CDR1 is SGHTS and CDR2 YDEGEE. The CDR3 here is CASSLGLAGGRYNEQFF. CDR3 bases: TGTGCCAGCAGCTTGGGACTAGCGGGGGGGCGCTACAATGAGCAGTTCTTC.

V usage is TRBV12-3 or TRBV12-4 and J usage is TRBJ2-7; 8 bases agree with TRBD2. The junction had 3 bases not matched to a gene; V was cut back by 5 bases and J by 6 bases. The CDR3 loop spans 12 amino acids. The chain's CDR3 is CASSETSAEQYF. The DNA of the CDR3 is TGTGCCAGCAGTGAGACTAGCGCCGAGCAGTACTTC.

The J gene is TRBJ2-7, the V gene TRBV11-3, with 10 bases lining up with TRBD2. Trimming at V came to 5 bases and at J to 5 bases, leaving 12 bases not matched to a gene. The CDR3 totals 16 residues. CDR1 is SGHNT, CDR2 YENEEA, per germline. As DNA, the CDR3 is TGTGCCAGCAGCGCACGGCTAGCGGGGGTCTCGAACGAGCAGTACTTC. Its protein product is CASSARLAGVSNEQYF.

This sequence joins TRBV3-1 (or the pseudogene TRBV3-2) and TRBJ2-7; a weak D match, TRBD2 (6 bases). V was shortened by 0 bases and J by 5 bases, with 11 bases between the two germline ends. The germline V gene encodes CDR1 LGHDT and CDR2 YNNKEL (reference sequence). This CDR3 spans 14 amino acids. The CDR3 reads CASSQEWRAHEQYF. CDR3 nucleotides: TGTGCCAGCAGCCAAGAGTGGAGGGCGCACGAGCAGTACTTC.

As for this clone: The same CDR3 arises from other DNA sequences in this sample as well. V gene TRBV5-1 combines with J gene TRBJ1-3; D is undetermined. This CDR3 is built from 14 residues. Germline values: CDR1 SGHRS, CDR2 YFSETQ. V was cut by 0 bases and J by 0 bases, with 4 bases left in between. The CDR3 protein is CASSLAGSGNTIYF. The DNA for the CDR3 is TGCGCCAGCAGCTTGGCAGGCTCTGGAAACACCATATATTTT.

The chain carries TRBV7-2 and TRBJ2-7; D perhaps matches TRBD2 (6 bases). Germline assignment: CDR1 SGHTA and CDR2 FQGNSA. The germline V and J ends were trimmed by 3 bases and 6 bases, with 15 bases remaining between them. The CDR3 loop spans 14 amino acids. The CDR3 coding sequence is TGTGCCAGCAGCTTCTCCGGGAGCTCGATCGAGCAGTACTTC. It is translated as CASSFSGSSIEQYF.

V and J are TRBV5-1 and TRBJ2-7; 8 bases line up with TRBD1. CDR3 size: 15 residues. J gave up 3 bases and V 0 bases, and 5 bases lay outside the gene matches. Germline V lookup: CDR1 SGHRS, CDR2 YFSETQ. The chain's CDR3 is CASSLGQGRNYEQYF. The CDR3 DNA follows: TGCGCCAGCAGCTTGGGACAGGGGAGAAACTACGAGCAGTACTTC.

The chain is built from TRBV7-9 and TRBJ1-2; 7 bases fit TRBD1. CDR3 length equals 16 residues. V was pared by 3 bases and J by 2 bases, with 9 bases of the junction left unmatched. Germline CDR1 reads SEHNR; CDR2 reads FQNEAQ (reference sequence). DNA for the CDR3: TGTGCCAGCAGCTTCTCCGGGACAGCCGTAAACTATGGCTACACCTTC. It specifies CASSFSGTAVNYGYTF.

The count of this clone is one. The V call is TRBV28, the J call TRBJ1-1; possible D gene TRBD1, 5 bases. The germline V gene has CDR1 MDHEN and CDR2 SYDVKM. CDR3 length: 17 residues. Deletions cut 7 bases from V and 0 bases from J, with 21 bases between. CDR3 nucleotide sequence: TGTGCCAGCAACCCGAGACAGCTATTTCTACTGAACACTGAAGCTTTCTTT. Translation: CASNPRQLFLLNTEAFF.

The chain uses TRBV15 and TRBJ1-4; 8 positions agree with TRBD1. The trim removed 9 bases at V and 8 bases at J, leaving 11 bases unmatched. The CDR3 has 14 amino acids. The germline V gene encodes CDR1 LNHNV and CDR2 YYDKDF (reference sequence). CDR3 bases: TGTGCCACTAGAAGGCGGGACAGGAAAGAAAAACTGTTTTTT. It yields the protein CATRRRDRKEKLFF. Looking up the rest from reference TRBV15 and TRBJ1-4 gives the full variable domain: DAMVIQNPRYQVTQFGKPVTLSCSQTLNHNVMYWYQQKSSQAPKLLFHYYDKDFNNEADTPDNFQSRRPNTSFCFLDIRSPGLGDTAMYLCATRRRDRKEKLFFGSGTQLSVL.

The V gene is TRBV6-6, the J gene TRBJ1-2; D gene unclear. The V and J ends lost 5 bases and 0 bases respectively, with 16 bases between them. The CDR3 contains 16 residues. Germline loops: CDR1 MNHNY, CDR2 SVGAGI (reference sequence). The CDR3 loop is CASSRPPGSANYGYTF. The CDR3 coding sequence is TGTGCCAGCAGTCGACCCCCCGGGTCGGCTAACTATGGCTACACCTTC.

This sequence joins TRBV5-1 and TRBJ1-6; D is perhaps TRBD1 (5 bases). The V and J ends lost 3 bases and 0 bases respectively, with 13 bases between them. The CDR3 is 17 residues long. The germline gives CDR1 SGHRS, CDR2 YFSETQ. The CDR3 region has the DNA TGCGCCAGCAGCTCCGGACGGGGGAGCTCCTATAATTCACCCCTCCACTTT. It encodes CASSSGRGSSYNSPLHF.

In this sample, this clone turned up once. The genes are TRBV28 and TRBJ2-3, with 7 bases fitting TRBD2. In germline, CDR1 is MDHEN, CDR2 SYDVKM. The CDR3 loop spans 14 amino acids. V lost 3 bases, J lost 6 bases, and 6 bases stayed unmatched. CDR3 DNA sequence: TGTGCCAGCAGTTTGCGAACTAGCGCGGATACGCAGTATTTT. Encoded protein: CASSLRTSADTQYF.

The chain recombines TRBV19 with TRBJ2-1; no reliable D call. CDR1 and CDR2 (germline): LNHDA, SQIVND (reference sequence). The CDR3 runs 14 residues. Trimming left V 3 bases short and J 1 base short, with 7 bases between. Here the CDR3 reads CASSMLSSYNEQFF. The CDR3 nucleotides read TGTGCCAGTAGTATGCTCAGTTCCTACAATGAGCAGTTCTTC.